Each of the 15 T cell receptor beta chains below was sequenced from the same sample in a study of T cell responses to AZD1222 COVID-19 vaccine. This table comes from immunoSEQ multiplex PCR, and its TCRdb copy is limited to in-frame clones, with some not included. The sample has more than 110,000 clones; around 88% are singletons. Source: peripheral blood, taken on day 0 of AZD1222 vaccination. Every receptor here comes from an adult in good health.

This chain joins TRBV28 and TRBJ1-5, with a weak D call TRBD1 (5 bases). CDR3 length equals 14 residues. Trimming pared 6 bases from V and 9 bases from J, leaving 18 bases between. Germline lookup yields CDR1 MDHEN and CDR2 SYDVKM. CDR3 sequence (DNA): TGTGCCAGCAGCCTGGGGGACCGGCGTGGGCCCCAGCATTTT. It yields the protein CASSLGDRRGPQHF.

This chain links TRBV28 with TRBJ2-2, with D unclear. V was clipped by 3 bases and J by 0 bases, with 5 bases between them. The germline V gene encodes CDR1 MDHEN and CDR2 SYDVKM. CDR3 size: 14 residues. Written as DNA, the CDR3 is TGTGCCAGCAGTTTGGGTCCGAACACCGGGGAGCTGTTTTTT. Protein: CASSLGPNTGELFF.

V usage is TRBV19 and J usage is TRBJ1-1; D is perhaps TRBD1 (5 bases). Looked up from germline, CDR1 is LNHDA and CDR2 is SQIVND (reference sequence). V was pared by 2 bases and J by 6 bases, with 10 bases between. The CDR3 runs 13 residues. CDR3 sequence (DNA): TGTGCCAGTAGTATATTGGGGGACCCTGAAGCTTTCTTT. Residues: CASSILGDPEAFF.

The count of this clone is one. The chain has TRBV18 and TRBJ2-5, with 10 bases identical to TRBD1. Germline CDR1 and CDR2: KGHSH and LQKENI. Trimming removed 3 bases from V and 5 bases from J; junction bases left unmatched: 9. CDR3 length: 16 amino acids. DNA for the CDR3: TGTGCCAGCTCACCCCCGGGACAGGGGTTTGTGGAGACCCAGTACTTC. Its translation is CASSPPGQGFVETQYF.

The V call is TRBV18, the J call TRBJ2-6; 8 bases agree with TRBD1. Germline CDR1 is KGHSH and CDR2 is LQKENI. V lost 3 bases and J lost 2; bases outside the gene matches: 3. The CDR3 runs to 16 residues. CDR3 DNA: TGTGCCAGCTCACCGGAGACAGGGGCTGGGGCCAACGTCCTGACTTTC. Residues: CASSPETGAGANVLTF.

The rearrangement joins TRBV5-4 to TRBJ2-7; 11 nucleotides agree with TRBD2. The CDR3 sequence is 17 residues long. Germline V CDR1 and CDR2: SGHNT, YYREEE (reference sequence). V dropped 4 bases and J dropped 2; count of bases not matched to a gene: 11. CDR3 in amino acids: CASSPKGLAGGPYEQYF. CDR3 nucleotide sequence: TGTGCCAGCAGCCCCAAGGGTCTAGCGGGAGGACCCTACGAGCAGTACTTC.

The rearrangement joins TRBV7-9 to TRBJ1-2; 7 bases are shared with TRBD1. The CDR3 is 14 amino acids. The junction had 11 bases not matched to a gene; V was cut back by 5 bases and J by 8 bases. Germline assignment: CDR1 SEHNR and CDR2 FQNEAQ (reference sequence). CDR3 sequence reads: CASSRGQLVDGYTF. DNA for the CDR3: TGTGCCAGCAGCCGGGGACAGCTGGTAGACGGCTACACCTTC.

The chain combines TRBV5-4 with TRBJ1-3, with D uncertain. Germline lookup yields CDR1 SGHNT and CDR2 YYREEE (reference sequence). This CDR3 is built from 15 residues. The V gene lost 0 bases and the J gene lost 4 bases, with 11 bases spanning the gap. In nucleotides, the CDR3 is TGTGCCAGCAGCTTGGCCGTGAGCGCCGGAAACACCATATATTTT. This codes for CASSLAVSAGNTIYF.

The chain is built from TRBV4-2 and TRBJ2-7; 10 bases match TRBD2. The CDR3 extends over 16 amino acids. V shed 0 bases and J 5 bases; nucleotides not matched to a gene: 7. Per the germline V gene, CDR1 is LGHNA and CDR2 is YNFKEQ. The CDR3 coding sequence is TGTGCCAGCAGCCAAGATGCCGGTAGCGGGGGGCACGAGCAGTACTTC. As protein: CASSQDAGSGGHEQYF.

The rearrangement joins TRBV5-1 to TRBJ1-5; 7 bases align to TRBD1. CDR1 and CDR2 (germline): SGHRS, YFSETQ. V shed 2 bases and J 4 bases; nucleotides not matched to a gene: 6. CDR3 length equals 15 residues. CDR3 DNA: TGCGCCAGCAGCTTTACGACAGGGAATAATCAGCCCCAGCATTTT. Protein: CASSFTTGNNQPQHF.

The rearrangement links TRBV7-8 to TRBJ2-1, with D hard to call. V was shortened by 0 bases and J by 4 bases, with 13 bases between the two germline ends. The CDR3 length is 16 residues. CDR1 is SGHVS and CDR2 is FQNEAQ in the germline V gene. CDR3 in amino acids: CASSLARNPLYNEQFF. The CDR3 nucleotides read TGTGCCAGCAGCTTAGCGCGGAATCCTCTTTACAATGAGCAGTTCTTC.

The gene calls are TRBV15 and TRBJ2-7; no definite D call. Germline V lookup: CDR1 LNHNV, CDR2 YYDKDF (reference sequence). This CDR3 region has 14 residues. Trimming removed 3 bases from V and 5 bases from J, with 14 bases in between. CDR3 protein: CATSRARESDEQYF. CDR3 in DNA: TGTGCCACCAGCAGGGCAAGGGAATCGGACGAGCAGTACTTC.

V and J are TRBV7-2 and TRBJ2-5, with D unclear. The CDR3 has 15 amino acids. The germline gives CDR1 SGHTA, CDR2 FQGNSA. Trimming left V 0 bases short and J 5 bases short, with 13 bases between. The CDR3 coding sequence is TGTGCCAGCAGCTTAGCTTCAAGGTTGAGTGAGACCCAGTACTTC. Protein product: CASSLASRLSETQYF. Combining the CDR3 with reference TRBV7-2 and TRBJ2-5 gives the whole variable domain GAGVSQSPSNKVTEKGKDVELRCDPISGHTALYWYRQSLGQGLEFLIYFQGNSAPDKSGLPSDRFSAERTGGSVSTLTIQRTQQEDSAVYLCASSLASRLSETQYFGPGTRLLVL.

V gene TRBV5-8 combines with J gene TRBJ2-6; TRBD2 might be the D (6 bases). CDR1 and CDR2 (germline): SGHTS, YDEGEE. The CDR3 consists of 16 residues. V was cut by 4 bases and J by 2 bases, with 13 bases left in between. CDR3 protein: CASSLLGGTGANVLTF. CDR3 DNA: TGTGCCAGCAGCCTGCTGGGAGGTACTGGGGCCAACGTCCTGACTTTC.

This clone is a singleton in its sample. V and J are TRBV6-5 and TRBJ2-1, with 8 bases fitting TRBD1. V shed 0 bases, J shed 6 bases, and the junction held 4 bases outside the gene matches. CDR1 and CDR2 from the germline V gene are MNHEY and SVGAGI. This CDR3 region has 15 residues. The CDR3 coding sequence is TGTGCCAGCAGTTACTCAGGGACAGGAGGCAATGAGCAGTTCTTC. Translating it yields CASSYSGTGGNEQFF.